The 22 T cell receptor beta chains presented below share a single source sample, sequenced in a study of blood T cells in healthy people across ages. A second roughly 6 to 11 cycle PCR used barcoded and J-beta primers. MiXCR, applied by TCRdb to the 5' RACE reads, yields one record per CDR3 protein. The sample includes over a million distinct CDR3 sequences, roughly two fifths of them seen just once. The sequenced sample consisted of blood. Every receptor here comes from a woman aged 18-35 years in good health.

The V call is TRBV12-5, the J call TRBJ2-1, with D uncertain. Trimming took off 3 bases at V and 8 bases at J, with 8 bases between the two ends. CDR3 length equals 12 residues. Germline-derived CDR1 and CDR2 are LGHNT and FRNRAP. CDR3 bases: TGTGCTAGTGGTTTCAGGCAAGATGAGCAGTTCTTC. The encoded protein is CASGFRQDEQFF.

The chain employs TRBV29-1 and TRBJ1-1; D is unresolved. CDR3 length equals 15 residues. Trimming took off 1 base at V and 10 bases at J, with 22 bases between the two ends. Germline V lookup: CDR1 SQVTM, CDR2 ANQGSEA. CDR3 in DNA: TGCAGCGTTGAAGTTTCCGGCGACGAGTCCGGTGGAGCTTTCTTT. Translation gives CSVEVSGDESGGAFF.

This chain uses TRBV11-2 with TRBJ1-6, with 9 nucleotides matching TRBD1. The trim removed 2 bases at V and 9 bases at J, leaving 2 bases unmatched. CDR3 length: 14 residues. The germline gives CDR1 SGHAT, CDR2 FQNNGV. CDR3 protein: CASSLQTGGSPLHF. The DNA for the CDR3 is TGTGCCAGCAGCTTACAGACAGGGGGTTCACCCCTCCACTTT.

This chain links TRBV4-1 with TRBJ1-1; perhaps TRBD1 as D (5 bases). V gave up 8 bases and J gave up 0 bases, with 13 bases separating them. The CDR3 totals 14 residues. Germline assignment: CDR1 MGHRA and CDR2 YSYEKL. Written as DNA, the CDR3 is TGCGCCAGCGGCATGGGGACCCTGAACACTGAAGCTTTCTTT. It translates to CASGMGTLNTEAFF.

The chain has TRBV6-1 and TRBJ2-1; D possibly corresponds to TRBD2 (8 bases). Germline V CDR1 and CDR2: MNHNS, SASEGT. The CDR3 is 17 amino acids. V was clipped by 5 bases and J by 0 bases, with 17 bases between them. This chain's CDR3 is CASSLREGAASYNEQFF. The CDR3 coding sequence is TGTGCCAGCAGTTTACGGGAGGGGGCTGCCTCCTACAATGAGCAGTTCTTC.

The genes are TRBV7-9 and TRBJ2-7; 7 bases align to TRBD1. CDR1 SEHNR and CDR2 FQNEAQ come from the germline V gene (reference sequence). V gave up 5 bases and J gave up 4 bases; unmatched junction bases: 8. CDR3 length: 14 amino acids. CDR3 region: CASSSLRQGYEQYF. CDR3 sequence (DNA): TGTGCCAGCAGCAGCCTTAGACAGGGATACGAGCAGTACTTC.

The CDR3 nucleotides are TGTGCCAGCAGCGGAATGGGGTGGGGGGGCACAGATACGCAGTATTTT. The encoded protein is CASSGMGWGGTDTQYF. The gene calls are TRBV7-9 and TRBJ2-3; D is possibly TRBD2 (6 bases). The CDR3 loop spans 16 amino acids. Germline V gives CDR1 SEHNR, CDR2 FQNEAQ (reference sequence). The V and J ends lost 5 bases and 1 base respectively, with 16 bases between them. The variable domain in full, with the rest retrieved from reference TRBV7-9 and TRBJ2-3, is DTGVSQNPRHKITKRGQNVTFRCDPISEHNRLYWYRQTLGQGPEFLTYFQNEAQLEKSRLLSDRFSAERPKGSFSTLEIQRTEQGDSAMYLCASSGMGWGGTDTQYFGPGTRLTVL.

V gene TRBV15 combines with J gene TRBJ1-4; no clear D gene. The CDR3 extends over 15 amino acids. V lost 2 bases to trimming and J lost 6 bases, with 13 bases between them. Germline CDR1 and CDR2: LNHNV and YYDKDF (reference sequence). CDR3 coding DNA: TGTGCCACCAGCAGACTCCTGGACGGCGATGAAAAACTGTTTTTT. Its translation is CATSRLLDGDEKLFF. The whole variable domain, filled in from reference TRBV15 and TRBJ1-4, reads DAMVIQNPRYQVTQFGKPVTLSCSQTLNHNVMYWYQQKSSQAPKLLFHYYDKDFNNEADTPDNFQSRRPNTSFCFLDIRSPGLGDTAMYLCATSRLLDGDEKLFFGSGTQLSVL.

The chain combines TRBV6-2 or TRBV6-3 with TRBJ1-2; D might be TRBD1 (6 bases). Germline CDR1 is MNHEY and CDR2 is SVGEGT. The CDR3 has 15 residues. V was pared by 6 bases and J by 4 bases, with 18 bases between. This chain's CDR3 is CASSPSGEFSYGYTF. DNA for the CDR3: TGTGCCAGCAGCCCTTCAGGGGAATTCAGCTATGGCTACACCTTC.

This clonotype was seen only a few times. The chain uses TRBV5-5 and TRBJ2-7; TRBD1 or TRBD2 may be the D gene (6 bases each). The CDR3 length is 16 residues. The germline V and J ends were trimmed by 3 bases and 1 base, with 17 bases remaining between them. Germline V gene sequence: CDR1 SGHKS, CDR2 YYEKEE (reference sequence). Written as DNA, the CDR3 is TGTGCCAGCAGCTGGGGGGCCACCAGCATTTCCTACGAGCAGTACTTC. The encoded protein is CASSWGATSISYEQYF.

The chain is built from TRBV20-1 and TRBJ1-2, with D perhaps TRBD1 (6 bases). The CDR3 runs to 11 residues. Germline loops: CDR1 DFQATT, CDR2 SNEGSKA (reference sequence). The CDR3 nucleotides read TGCATTACTCCCAGGGGTGGTGGCTACACCTTC. Protein sequence: CITPRGGGYTF.

The gene calls are TRBV4-1 and TRBJ1-2, with D possibly being TRBD1 (6 bases). The V end lost 0 bases, the J end lost 6 bases, and 11 bases lay between the germline ends. In germline, CDR1 is MGHRA, CDR2 YSYEKL. This CDR3 has 14 amino acids. In DNA, the CDR3 is TGCGCCAGCAGCCAAGAGGACAGACGGGATGGCTACACCTTC. This encodes CASSQEDRRDGYTF.

In its sample, this clonotype was seen a few times. V is TRBV2 and J is TRBJ1-1, with TRBD1 as a possible D gene (5 bases). The CDR3 covers 14 residues. With 4 bases removed from V and 4 bases from J, the gap between germline ends came to 13 bases. Germline V gives CDR1 SNHLY, CDR2 FYNNEI. The CDR3 bases are TGTGCCAGCAGTGTGAAGGGAGGGACCACTGAAGCTTTCTTT. This sequence encodes CASSVKGGTTEAFF.

The chain uses TRBV20-1 and TRBJ2-3; D unclear. In germline, CDR1 is DFQATT, CDR2 SNEGSKA (reference sequence). This CDR3 is 13 amino acids long. Trimming stripped 4 bases from V and 5 bases from J, with 13 bases between. The CDR3 loop reads CSATSEGKDTQYF. DNA of the CDR3: TGCAGTGCTACGAGCGAAGGAAAAGATACGCAGTATTTT.

This clonotype was observed a few times. V gene TRBV7-9 combines with J gene TRBJ2-3; D possibly corresponds to TRBD2 (5 bases). This CDR3 has 18 amino acids. CDR1 is SEHNR, CDR2 FQNEAQ, per germline (reference sequence). Trimming cost V 0 bases and J 0 bases, with 16 bases left between them. In DNA, the CDR3 is TGTGCCAGCAGCTTAGCGACTATCACGGGATCTAGCACAGATACGCAGTATTTT. It translates to CASSLATITGSSTDTQYF.

This clonotype has ten or more counts. The chain carries TRBV6-6 and TRBJ2-1, with D uncertain. CDR1 MNHNY and CDR2 SVGAGI come from the germline V gene (reference sequence). V was shortened by 7 bases and J by 7 bases, with 17 bases between the two germline ends. The CDR3 spans 14 residues. CDR3 region: CASTTFSTGNEQFF. DNA of the CDR3: TGTGCCAGCACCACGTTTAGTACCGGGAATGAGCAGTTCTTC.

In its sample, this clonotype was seen a few times. V and J are TRBV11-2 and TRBJ2-1; TRBD1 agrees at 8 bases. Losses at the gene ends were 5 bases for V and 3 bases for J; bases not matched to a gene: 6. This CDR3 contains 15 residues. Germline V CDR1 and CDR2: SGHAT, FQNNGV. The CDR3 loop reads CASSRDRNYYNEQFF. The CDR3 DNA reads as TGTGCCAGCAGCCGGGACAGGAATTACTACAATGAGCAGTTCTTC. Full variable domain (rest looked up from reference TRBV11-2 and TRBJ2-1): EAGVAQSPRYKIIEKRQSVAFWCNPISGHATLYWYQQILGQGPKLLIQFQNNGVVDDSQLPKDRFSAERLKGVDSTLKIQPAKLEDSAVYLCASSRDRNYYNEQFFGPGTRLTVL.

This clonotype was seen a few times. The chain couples TRBV6-6 to TRBJ2-1, with D perhaps matching TRBD1 (5 bases). V was pared by 0 bases and J by 8 bases, with 14 bases between. CDR3 length equals 15 residues. Germline V gene lookup returns CDR1 MNHNY and CDR2 SVGAGI (reference sequence). The CDR3 protein is CASSYSAGGRDEQFF. In DNA, the CDR3 is TGTGCCAGCAGTTACTCGGCCGGTGGCAGGGATGAGCAGTTCTTC.

V and J are TRBV7-2 and TRBJ1-3, with unresolved D. The CDR3 is made up of 18 amino acids. V lost 4 bases and J 0 bases, leaving 19 bases between the germline ends. Germline CDR1 SGHTA, CDR2 FQGNSA. The DNA of the CDR3 is TGTGCCAGCAGCTCCCCGGGGTACGAACATCGCTCTGGAAACACCATATATTTT. Translated, it gives CASSSPGYEHRSGNTIYF.

This clonotype was found a few times. CDR3 DNA: TGTGCCAGCAGGGCATGGGACAGAGATGGCTACACCTTC. As protein: CASRAWDRDGYTF. This rearrangement joins TRBV27 to TRBJ1-2; 7 positions match TRBD1. Germline V gene lookup returns CDR1 MNHEY and CDR2 SMNVEV (reference sequence). The CDR3 is made up of 13 amino acids. J was trimmed by 6 bases and V by 6 bases; bases with no gene match: 7.

This sequence joins TRBV7-2 and TRBJ2-1; D could derive from TRBD1 or TRBD2 (5 bases each). The CDR3 runs 14 residues. Germline CDR1 SGHTA, CDR2 FQGNSA. With 7 bases removed from V and 12 bases from J, the gap between germline ends came to 22 bases. CDR3 loop: CASTQHGTKKWQFF. For the CDR3, the DNA is TGTGCCAGCACTCAACATGGGACGAAGAAATGGCAGTTCTTC.

The CDR3 loop reads CASSKALDGTGELFF. CDR3 DNA sequence: TGTGCCAGCAGTAAGGCGTTAGATGGGACCGGGGAGCTGTTTTTT. The chain links TRBV14 to TRBJ2-2; D unresolved. CDR1 and CDR2 from the germline V gene are SGHDN and FVKESK. The CDR3 extends over 15 amino acids. V dropped 6 bases and J dropped 5 bases, with 16 bases sitting between them.